A single sample gave rise to the 17 T cell receptor beta chains below, sequenced in a study of blood T cell repertoires in COVID-19. The method was immunoSEQ multiplex PCR; TCRdb's version includes in-frame clones alone and lacks a portion of them. The table has around 160,000 clones, 78% seen once. Sequencing input: peripheral blood. The source of these receptors is a woman older than 75 with acute or convalescent COVID-19.

This clone was counted between two and nine times. This chain connects TRBV2 to TRBJ1-1, with TRBD1 matching over 7 bases. The CDR3 runs to 13 residues. V lost 6 bases, J lost 0 bases, and 1 base stayed unmatched. Germline CDR1 is SNHLY and CDR2 is FYNNEI. CDR3 sequence: CASRGQLNTEAFF. CDR3 DNA sequence: TGTGCCAGCAGGGGACAGCTGAACACTGAAGCTTTCTTT.

The CDR3 protein is CASSPEAGYQETQYF. CDR3 in DNA: TGTGCCAGCTCACCGGAGGCGGGGTACCAAGAGACCCAGTACTTC. The chain combines TRBV18 with TRBJ2-5; D possibly corresponds to TRBD2 (6 bases). V lost 3 bases and J 0 bases, leaving 11 bases between the germline ends. The CDR3 covers 15 residues. CDR1 and CDR2 from the germline V gene are KGHSH and LQKENI.

The rearrangement uses TRBV7-2 and TRBJ2-3, with D possibly being TRBD1 (5 bases). Per the germline V gene, CDR1 is SGHTA and CDR2 is FQGNSA. The V end lost 5 bases, the J end lost 1 base, and 13 bases lay between the germline ends. The CDR3 has 15 amino acids. In DNA form, the CDR3 reads TGTGCCAGCAGCCCGCAGGGCGGCGGCACAGATACGCAGTATTTT. Protein product: CASSPQGGGTDTQYF.

The chain uses TRBV7-8 and TRBJ2-5; D may be TRBD2 (6 bases). CDR1 and CDR2 (germline): SGHVS, FQNEAQ. The V end lost 6 bases, the J end lost 5 bases, and 16 bases lay between the germline ends. The CDR3 has 14 residues. The CDR3 region is CASRPRGAGETQYF. The CDR3 DNA reads TGTGCCAGCAGGCCGCGAGGGGCGGGGGAGACCCAGTACTTC.

The chain carries TRBV6-5 and TRBJ1-1, with D unresolved. CDR3 length: 14 amino acids. Germline loops: CDR1 MNHEY, CDR2 SVGAGI. V shed 4 bases and J shed 1 base, with 10 bases lying between them. DNA of the CDR3: TGTGCCAGCAGTTCCCCGCGGGGGAACACTGAAGCTTTCTTT. Protein: CASSSPRGNTEAFF.

The chain employs TRBV7-9 and TRBJ2-2; TRBD1 might be the D (5 bases). V lost 6 bases and J lost 1, with 15 bases in between. The germline CDR1 and CDR2 sequences are SEHNR and FQNEAQ (reference sequence). This CDR3 has 16 residues. The CDR3 loop is CASRPPGQGNTGELFF. CDR3 nucleotide sequence: TGTGCCAGCAGGCCACCGGGCCAGGGGAACACCGGGGAGCTGTTTTTT. Variable domain in full (rest from reference TRBV7-9 and TRBJ2-2): DTGVSQNPRHKITKRGQNVTFRCDPISEHNRLYWYRQTLGQGPEFLTYFQNEAQLEKSRLLSDRFSAERPKGSFSTLEIQRTEQGDSAMYLCASRPPGQGNTGELFFGEGSRLTVL.

The rearrangement uses TRBV5-1 and TRBJ2-1; TRBD1 is a possible D gene (5 bases). CDR3 length: 15 residues. CDR1 is SGHRS, CDR2 YFSETQ, per germline. V lost 0 bases and J lost 11, with 18 bases in between. CDR3 region: CASSLGQGRMAQQFF. The CDR3 DNA sequence: TGCGCCAGCAGCTTGGGGCAGGGCCGCATGGCACAGCAGTTCTTC.

The chain couples TRBV6-5 to TRBJ2-7; the match to TRBD2 covers 8 bases. This CDR3 is built from 12 residues. Germline V gene data show CDR1 as MNHEY and CDR2 as SVGAGI. The trim removed 9 bases at V and 2 bases at J, leaving 3 bases unmatched. For the CDR3, the DNA is TGTGCCAGTAGCGGGACCCCCTACGAGCAGTACTTC. This sequence encodes CASSGTPYEQYF.

V usage is TRBV5-1 and J usage is TRBJ1-6; TRBD1 might be the D (5 bases). Trimming took off 7 bases at V and 3 bases at J, with 11 bases between the two ends. The CDR3 spans 14 residues. The germline V gene encodes CDR1 SGHRS and CDR2 YFSETQ. The chain's CDR3 is CASRLDSYNSPLHF. The CDR3 bases are TGCGCCAGCCGACTTGACAGCTATAATTCACCCCTCCACTTT.

The chain uses TRBV28 and TRBJ1-4; tentatively, D is TRBD1 (5 bases). The CDR3 totals 16 residues. V was pared by 3 bases and J by 3 bases, with 14 bases between. Per germline, CDR1 MDHEN and CDR2 SYDVKM. The CDR3 bases are TGTGCCAGCAGTTTCCAGGGATTTGTAGCTAATGAAAAACTGTTTTTT. It is translated as CASSFQGFVANEKLFF.

The chain carries TRBV10-1 and TRBJ2-7, with TRBD1 identical over 7 bases. The trim removed 4 bases at V and 2 bases at J, leaving 5 bases unmatched. The CDR3 length is 14 residues. The V gene's germline CDR1 is WNHNN and CDR2 SYGVQD (reference sequence). As DNA, the CDR3 is TGCGCCAGCAGTGTAGGGGGCCCCCCCTACGAGCAGTACTTC. Its translation is CASSVGGPPYEQYF.

The sample holds one count of this clone. Here the CDR3 reads CASSSRQVQHEQYF. The CDR3 region has the DNA TGTGCCAGCAGTAGCCGACAGGTTCAACACGAGCAGTACTTC. The chain has TRBV2 and TRBJ2-7; TRBD1 is a possible D gene (6 bases). The CDR3 contains 14 residues. Germline CDR1 SNHLY, CDR2 FYNNEI. V lost 5 bases to trimming and J lost 5 bases, with 16 bases between them. Using reference TRBV2 and TRBJ2-7 for the parts outside the CDR3, the full variable domain is EPEVTQTPSHQVTQMGQEVILRCVPISNHLYFYWYRQILGQKVEFLVSFYNNEISEKSEIFDDQFSVERPDGSNFTLKIRSTKLEDSAMYFCASSSRQVQHEQYFGPGTRLTVT.

The chain couples TRBV5-6 to TRBJ1-2; TRBD1 agrees at 7 bases. After removal of 0 bases from V and 5 bases from J, the junction contained 7 bases not matched to a gene. This CDR3 is built from 15 residues. Germline values: CDR1 SGHDT, CDR2 YYEEEE. CDR3 sequence (DNA): TGTGCCAGCAGCTTGGGGCCGGGACAGCCGTATGGCTACACCTTC. Its translation is CASSLGPGQPYGYTF.

To note about this clone: This specimen includes other DNA sequences encoding the same CDR3. The chain links TRBV5-1 to TRBJ1-6; D might be TRBD1 (5 bases). CDR1 is SGHRS, CDR2 YFSETQ, per germline. V lost 0 bases, J lost 10 bases, and 11 bases lay in between. CDR3 length equals 14 residues. The CDR3 spells CASSLGGAGSPLHF. CDR3 sequence (DNA): TGCGCCAGCAGCTTGGGAGGGGCGGGGTCACCCCTCCACTTT.

The V and J genes are TRBV5-1 and TRBJ2-2; D perhaps matches TRBD2 (5 bases). V lost 4 bases, J lost 4 bases, and 14 bases lay in between. The CDR3 extends over 15 amino acids. From germline, CDR1 is SGHRS and CDR2 YFSETQ. The CDR3 DNA reads TGCGCCAGCAGCCTCCGTGGCGGGTTCACCGGGGAGCTGTTTTTT. It codes for CASSLRGGFTGELFF. Variable domain in full (rest from reference TRBV5-1 and TRBJ2-2): KAGVTQTPRYLIKTRGQQVTLSCSPISGHRSVSWYQQTPGQGLQFLFEYFSETQRNKGNFPGRFSGRQFSNSRSEMNVSTLELGDSALYLCASSLRGGFTGELFFGEGSRLTVL.

The chain uses TRBV7-2 and TRBJ1-3, with D hard to call. The V end was cut by 1 base, the J end by 1 base, with 11 bases between. Per the germline V gene, CDR1 is SGHTA and CDR2 is FQGNSA. The CDR3 totals 16 residues. This CDR3 reads CASSLVWPQSGNTIYF. CDR3 nucleotides: TGTGCCAGCAGCTTAGTCTGGCCACAATCTGGAAACACCATATATTTT.

This chain links TRBV14 with TRBJ2-7, with D maybe TRBD2 (5 bases). V lost 0 bases and J 7 bases, leaving 13 bases between the germline ends. The CDR3 extends over 14 amino acids. Germline CDR1 reads SGHDN; CDR2 reads FVKESK. DNA of the CDR3: TGTGCCAGCAGCCAAGATCTTAGGGCGGGTGAGCAGTACTTC. Amino acid sequence: CASSQDLRAGEQYF.